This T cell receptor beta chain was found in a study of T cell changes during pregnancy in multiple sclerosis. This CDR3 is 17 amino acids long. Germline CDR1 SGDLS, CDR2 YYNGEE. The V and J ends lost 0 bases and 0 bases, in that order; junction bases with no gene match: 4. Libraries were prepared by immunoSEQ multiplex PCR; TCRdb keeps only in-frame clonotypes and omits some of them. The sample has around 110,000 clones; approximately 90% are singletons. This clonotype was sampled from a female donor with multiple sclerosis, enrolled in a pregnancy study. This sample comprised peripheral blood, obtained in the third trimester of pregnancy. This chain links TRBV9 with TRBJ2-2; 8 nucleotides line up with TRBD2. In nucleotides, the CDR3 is TGTGCCAGCAGCGTAGTGGGTAGCGGGGCGAACACCGGGGAGCTGTTTTTT. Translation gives CASSVVGSGANTGELFF.